This T cell receptor beta chain was documented in a study of identical twins. General observations from the study: Within beta out-of-frame sequences, the excess sharing observed between twins was weaker.

Comments on this clonotype: Its antigen is still unknown.

MiXCR, applied by TCRdb to the 5' RACE reads, yields one record per CDR3 protein. Of fewer than 900,000 distinct CDR3 sequences listed, about 20% are singletons. V lost 4 bases and J lost 9, with 16 bases in between. From germline, CDR1 is SGHTA and CDR2 FQGNSA. This CDR3 is 13 amino acids long. The same sample was also studied in work on T cells expressing NK-cell markers. That report adds: The TCR beta repertoires were obtained from sorted CD3+CD56+NKG2C+, CD3+CD56+NKG2C- and CD3+CD56-NKG2C+ T cells.

The chain uses TRBV7-2 and TRBJ2-7; possibly TRBD2 for D (5 bases). The sample taken for sequencing was PBMCs. The origin of this receptor is a woman aged 18-29 years in good health. CDR3 sequence: CASSSDKLALQYF. The CDR3 DNA reads TGTGCCAGCAGCTCAGACAAGCTAGCACTGCAGTACTTC.